This TCR beta chain was sequenced during a study of CD8+CD57+ T cells in acquired aplastic anemia. For sequencing, patients were chosen who had shown expansion of CD8+CD57+ cells by flow cytometry. The cohort consisted entirely of patients having severe acquired aplastic anemia. Researchers used genomic DNA as the template to profile TCR beta VDJ and CDR3. TCRdb itself ran the reads through MiXCR, one entry per CDR3 protein. The table shows about 240,000 distinct CDR3 sequences, with 45% to 50% occurring only once. Comment on this clonotype: Its antigen is unidentified.

General study findings and limits: Some 28 sequences, all CD8+ CDR3, were shared between patients and controls. Significant differences in CD8+ Simpson's diversity were not observed between patients and controls.

This TCR came from a human donor with aplastic anemia. Specimen: sorted CD4+, CD8+, or CD8+CD57+ T cells (not recorded which) from PBMCs.

This chain's CDR3 is CASSWTGDPNYNEQFF. DNA for the CDR3: TGCGCCAGCAGCTGGACTGGGGATCCGAACTACAATGAGCAGTTCTTC. V and J are TRBV5-1 and TRBJ2-1, with D tentatively TRBD2 (5 bases). The CDR3 is made up of 16 amino acids. The germline V gene has CDR1 SGHRS and CDR2 YFSETQ. V was trimmed by 3 bases and J by 3 bases, leaving 16 bases between them.